This TCR beta chain is from a study of molecular identifiers for immune sequencing clone quantification. General study findings and limits: For effector cells, clones above 20 RNA copies held over 98% of molecules; for naive cells, under 1%.

Germline assignment: CDR1 LGHNA and CDR2 YNFKEQ. This CDR3 is 15 amino acids long. V lost 5 bases to trimming and J lost 2 bases, with 12 bases between them. MiXCR was run by TCRdb on the PCR reads, yielding one entry per CDR3 protein. The sample yields about 40,000 distinct CDR3 sequences, less than 20% seen once. This clonotype was found many times. Its antigen is not identified. The rearrangement links TRBV4-2 to TRBJ2-2; no definite D call. The receptor was isolated from a human donor in good health. Some libraries in this study had Jurkat cell RNA spiked in. Sequenced material: naive CD8+ T cells from blood, with Jurkat cell RNA spiked in. This sample's subset: FACS-sorted CD8+CD4-CCR7+CD45RA+ naive T cells. DNA for the CDR3: TGTGCCAGCAGCGATAGGCGGAGAAACACCGGGGAGCTGTTTTTT. It encodes CASSDRRRNTGELFF.